A single sample is the source of the 13 T cell receptor beta chains below, sequenced in a study of blood T cell repertoires in COVID-19. This table comes from immunoSEQ multiplex PCR, and its TCRdb copy is limited to in-frame clones, with some not included. The sample shows about 190,000 clones, about 81% of them seen only once. Sequenced material: peripheral blood. These receptors originate from a woman over 75 with COVID-19, enrolled during active disease.

The V and J genes are TRBV27 and TRBJ2-1; 7 bases align to TRBD1. CDR3 length: 16 residues. Unmatched junction bases numbered 11, after V lost 6 bases and J lost 3 bases. Germline values: CDR1 MNHEY, CDR2 SMNVEV (reference sequence). CDR3 sequence: CASRNPADRNYNEQFF. The CDR3 DNA is TGTGCCAGCAGAAACCCGGCGGACAGGAACTACAATGAGCAGTTCTTC.

This clone was detected only once. This rearrangement joins TRBV27 to TRBJ2-7, with unresolved D. The germline gives CDR1 MNHEY, CDR2 SMNVEV (reference sequence). The CDR3 consists of 15 residues. Trimming removed 4 bases at V and 9 bases at J, with 22 bases between. CDR3 sequence reads: CASSSDMSSFPVQYF. CDR3 DNA: TGTGCCAGCAGTTCAGACATGTCCAGTTTCCCCGTGCAGTACTTC.

The chain is built from TRBV9 and TRBJ2-3; 8 bases are shared with TRBD1. The CDR3 extends over 16 amino acids. CDR1 is SGDLS and CDR2 is YYNGEE in the germline V gene. Losses at the gene ends were 0 bases for V and 5 bases for J; bases not matched to a gene: 8. CDR3 coding DNA: TGTGCCAGCAGCGTAGTCGGGACAGGTGTGAAAGATACGCAGTATTTT. This codes for CASSVVGTGVKDTQYF.

The V gene is TRBV29-1, the J gene TRBJ2-7, with 7 bases fitting TRBD2. J was trimmed by 2 bases and V by 6 bases; bases with no gene match: 1. The CDR3 consists of 11 residues. Germline loops: CDR1 SQVTM, CDR2 ANQGSEA. Written as DNA, the CDR3 is TGCAGCGTAGCGGGGCCCTACGAGCAGTACTTC. Translating gives CSVAGPYEQYF.

This chain links TRBV9 with TRBJ2-7, with D uncertain. Germline V gives CDR1 SGDLS, CDR2 YYNGEE. The V and J ends lost 0 bases and 0 bases respectively, with 4 bases between them. The CDR3 length is 13 residues. CDR3 amino acids: CASSVASSYEQYF. Here the CDR3 DNA reads TGTGCCAGCAGCGTAGCCAGCTCCTACGAGCAGTACTTC.

The gene calls are TRBV2 and TRBJ2-3; maybe TRBD2 (7 bases). The CDR3 length is 13 residues. Germline CDR1 SNHLY, CDR2 FYNNEI. V was shortened by 11 bases and J by 4 bases, with 16 bases between the two germline ends. The CDR3, as DNA: TGTGCCGCTGGCGGAGGGGGGGCAGATACGCAGTATTTT. Protein sequence: CAAGGGGADTQYF.

The rearrangement joins TRBV4-3 to TRBJ1-2; 7 nucleotides line up with TRBD1. V was clipped by 4 bases and J by 8 bases; unmatched bases: 13. CDR3 size: 15 residues. Germline V gene lookup returns CDR1 LGHNA and CDR2 YSLEER. CDR3 sequence (DNA): TGCGCCAGCAGCCGAGAATTTACAGGGGATAACGGCTACACCTTC. Amino acids: CASSREFTGDNGYTF.

This clone came up many times. The chain couples TRBV3-1 (or the pseudogene TRBV3-2) to TRBJ1-5; D is ambiguous. Trimming cost V 0 bases and J 4 bases, with 13 bases left between them. This CDR3 comprises 16 residues. The germline CDR1 and CDR2 sequences are LGHDT and YNNKEL (reference sequence). The CDR3 region is CASSQDFGGTNQPQHF. In DNA form, the CDR3 reads TGTGCCAGCAGCCAAGATTTTGGCGGAACAAATCAGCCCCAGCATTTT.

The V and J genes are TRBV5-1 and TRBJ1-1; D call uncertain. The CDR3 covers 14 residues. The V and J ends lost 1 base and 3 bases respectively, with 10 bases between them. Germline CDR1 is SGHRS and CDR2 is YFSETQ. The CDR3 loop reads CASSLLGQDTEAFF. CDR3 in DNA: TGCGCCAGCAGCTTGCTGGGTCAGGACACTGAAGCTTTCTTT.

This clone was seen only once. The rearrangement uses TRBV2 and TRBJ2-3, with D possibly TRBD2 on 6 matching bases. Germline V gene lookup returns CDR1 SNHLY and CDR2 FYNNEI. This CDR3 contains 17 residues. Between the trimmed V and J ends, which lost 6 bases and 7 bases, there was a span of 26 bases. CDR3 loop: CASSPRLVTALSHTQYF. CDR3 DNA: TGTGCCAGCAGCCCAAGACTAGTAACGGCTCTTAGCCATACGCAGTATTTT.

The rearrangement joins TRBV19 to TRBJ1-5; TRBD1 matches at 12 bases. The CDR3 extends over 14 amino acids. Germline loops: CDR1 LNHDA, CDR2 SQIVND (reference sequence). Unmatched junction bases numbered 3, after V lost 5 bases and J lost 7 bases. The CDR3 here is CASSGTGGVQPQHF. CDR3 nucleotides: TGTGCCAGTAGTGGGACAGGGGGCGTCCAGCCCCAGCATTTT.

The V and J genes are TRBV19 and TRBJ2-7; TRBD1 might be the D (6 bases). The CDR3 is 13 residues long. Germline CDR1 LNHDA, CDR2 SQIVND (reference sequence). Trimming removed 3 bases at V and 4 bases at J, with 10 bases between. The CDR3 spells CASSIRQAYEQYF. The CDR3 DNA is TGTGCCAGTAGTATCCGACAGGCTTACGAGCAGTACTTC.

The chain couples TRBV4-2 to TRBJ1-4; D unresolved. The CDR3 consists of 16 residues. CDR1 and CDR2 (germline): LGHNA, YNFKEQ. V was cut by 0 bases and J by 3 bases, with 11 bases left in between. CDR3 region: CASSQDLRAANEKLFF. Here the CDR3 DNA reads TGTGCCAGCAGCCAAGATCTGAGGGCGGCTAATGAAAAACTGTTTTTT.